The rows below give T cell receptor beta chains drawn from one sample of a study of T cell responses to AZD1222 COVID-19 vaccine. The method was immunoSEQ multiplex PCR; TCRdb's version includes in-frame clones alone and lacks a portion of them. The repertoire consists of over 100,000 clones, with 75% to 90% occurring once and the leading ten covering 2% to 3%. The sample here was peripheral blood, taken 28 days after the second AZD1222 dose. Receptors originate from an adult who received the AZD1222 COVID-19 vaccine. Each CDR3 is given with its conserved first and last residue. D genes are given only for firm matches. Size tells how often a clone was seen (once, few, many) or the class of an expanded clone, and some rows leave it out.

>TRBJ1-6|.|TRBV9|TRBD1
TGTGCCAGCAGCGGAAGGACAGGGCTTAATTCACCCCTCCACTTT
CASSGRTGLNSPLHF
>TRBJ1-2|.|TRBV15|.
TGTGCCACCAGCCCCCAGGGGAGTGACTATGGCTACACCTTC
CATSPQGSDYGYTF
>TRBJ2-7|.|TRBV3-1/TRBV3-2|.
TGTGCCAGCAGCCTTACGGGCTACGAGCAGTACTTC
CASSLTGYEQYF
>TRBJ2-1|.|TRBV6-5|TRBD2
TGTGCCAGCAGCTCAGGGGCGGGGGGTTACAATGAGCAGTTCTTC
CASSSGAGGYNEQFF
>TRBJ2-7|.|TRBV30|TRBD1
TGTGCCTGGAACCAACTATTACCGGGACAGGGTCACGAGCAGTACTTC
CAWNQLLPGQGHEQYF
>TRBJ1-1|.|TRBV6-2/TRBV6-3|.
TGTGCCAGCAGTTACCGGGGAGGAAGCACTGAAGCTTTCTTT
CASSYRGGSTEAFF
>TRBJ2-7|.|TRBV5-6|TRBD1
TGTGCCAGCAGCGAACGCCGGACCGGGACAGGGGGCTACGAGCAGTACTTC
CASSERRTGTGGYEQYF
>TRBJ1-1|.|TRBV7-9|TRBD1
TGTGCCAGCAGCTTAGCGTTGACAGGGGGCACTGAAGCTTTCTTT
CASSLALTGGTEAFF
>TRBJ1-1|.|TRBV6-5|.
TGTGCCAGCAGTCTTGATCGGACCACTGAAGCTTTCTTT
CASSLDRTTEAFF
>TRBJ2-2|.|TRBV2|.
TGTGCCAGCATGCGGGGCCCCCTACCCGGGGAGCTGTTTTTT
CASMRGPLPGELFF
>TRBJ2-5|.|TRBV20-1|.
TGCAGCGGCGAGGGCCAAGAGACCCAGTACTTC
CSGEGQETQYF
>TRBJ2-6|.|TRBV5-1|.
TGCGCCAGCAGCTATTACAGCAACGTCCTGACTTTC
CASSYYSNVLTF
>TRBJ2-3|.|TRBV7-2|.
TGTGCCAGCAGCTTACCGAAACAGGGTAGGACAGATACGCAGTATTTT
CASSLPKQGRTDTQYF
>TRBJ1-2|.|TRBV7-2|TRBD1
TGTGCCAGCAGCTTAGCCCCGACAGGGGTGGGTGGCTACACCTTC
CASSLAPTGVGGYTF
>TRBJ1-5|once|TRBV6-2/TRBV6-3|.
TGTGCCAGCAGTGACGCATTCGGGACGGGTAATCAGCCCCAGCATTTT
CASSDAFGTGNQPQHF
>TRBJ2-5|.|TRBV10-3|.
TGTGCCATCAGTGTCCAGGGATCGGAGACCCAGTACTTC
CAISVQGSETQYF